Below, 24 T cell receptor beta chains from the same sample are listed, as sequenced in a study of T cells expressing NK-cell markers. From its re-call of the 5' RACE reads, TCRdb lists each CDR3 protein once, without DNA. The table lists about 460,000 distinct CDR3 sequences, with 1.4% in the top ten. The material sequenced was blood T cells: a sorted CD56 or NKG2C T cell subset, CD4+ or CD8+ T cells, or bulk PBMC T cells (not recorded which). These receptors were collected from a woman aged 50 to 60 in good health.

The chain recombines TRBV2 with TRBJ2-2. This CDR3 comprises 13 residues. Germline CDR1 and CDR2: SNHLY and FYNNEI. CDR3 residues: CASSERVTGELFF.

The J gene is TRBJ2-2, the V gene TRBV20-1; TCRdb picks TRBD2, but there is no DNA to check that call. The CDR3 runs to 18 residues. Germline V gives CDR1 DFQATT, CDR2 SNEGSKA (reference sequence). Here the CDR3 reads CSARVPTAGGVDTGELFF.

CDR3 in amino acids: CASSLAGGYREQFF. This chain joins TRBV5-1 and TRBJ2-1; TCRdb selects TRBD2, and the lack of DNA leaves this call unchecked. The CDR3 extends over 14 amino acids. Germline CDR1 is SGHRS and CDR2 is YFSETQ.

V and J are TRBV10-3 and TRBJ2-6; TCRdb picks TRBD1, but there is no DNA to check that call. This CDR3 is built from 17 residues. CDR1 and CDR2 from the germline V gene are ENHRY and SYGVKD. CDR3: CAISEFDRGYGANVLTF.

This chain links TRBV4-1 with TRBJ2-1; with no DNA, the TCRdb D assignment of TRBD2 cannot be verified. The CDR3 is 15 amino acids. Germline V CDR1 and CDR2: MGHRA, YSYEKL. CDR3 in amino acids: CASSQAGGKYNEQFF.

The chain employs TRBV7-9 and TRBJ2-3; TCRdb picks TRBD1, but there is no DNA to check that call. CDR1 and CDR2 from the germline V gene are SEHNR and FQNEAQ (reference sequence). This CDR3 has 15 residues. The CDR3 is CASSFGDKSTDTQYF.

The chain employs TRBV29-1 and TRBJ1-2. Germline CDR1 SQVTM, CDR2 ANQGSEA. CDR3 length: 11 amino acids. CDR3 loop: CSAEVGWGYTF.

The chain links TRBV5-1 to TRBJ2-7; the D call from TCRdb, TRBD2, cannot be confirmed without DNA. The CDR3 extends over 15 amino acids. Germline-derived CDR1 and CDR2 are SGHRS and YFSETQ. CDR3 sequence: CASSLASGNRYEQYF. Drawing the rest from reference TRBV5-1 and TRBJ2-7, the complete variable domain is KAGVTQTPRYLIKTRGQQVTLSCSPISGHRSVSWYQQTPGQGLQFLFEYFSETQRNKGNFPGRFSGRQFSNSRSEMNVSTLELGDSALYLCASSLASGNRYEQYFGPGTRLTVT.

The chain joins TRBV7-8 to TRBJ2-1. Germline assignment: CDR1 SGHVS and CDR2 FQNEAQ. The CDR3 is 16 residues long. CDR3 in amino acids: CASSLEYGSSYNEQFF.

The genes are TRBV2 and TRBJ2-1. CDR1 and CDR2 (germline): SNHLY, FYNNEI. The CDR3 spans 12 residues. The CDR3 reads CASSGLGYEQFF.

The rearrangement links TRBV5-5 to TRBJ1-1. This CDR3 is built from 12 residues. The germline gives CDR1 SGHKS, CDR2 YYEKEE (reference sequence). CDR3 in amino acids: CASASPNTEAFF.

This chain links TRBV5-1 with TRBJ2-5; without DNA, the TCRdb call of TRBD1 cannot be checked. The CDR3 consists of 15 residues. Germline CDR1 SGHRS, CDR2 YFSETQ. CDR3 protein: CASSLGPIGWETQYF.

J is TRBJ2-7 and V is TRBV5-1. Germline V gene lookup returns CDR1 SGHRS and CDR2 YFSETQ. The CDR3 totals 13 residues. CDR3 protein: CASSLVSEREQYF.

The chain couples TRBV5-1 to TRBJ2-7; TCRdb lists TRBD2, though no DNA is available to test this call. Germline lookup yields CDR1 SGHRS and CDR2 YFSETQ. CDR3 length: 16 residues. The CDR3: CASSLGGGTSESEQYF.

The J gene is TRBJ2-1, the V gene TRBV24-1; no DNA is available, so the TRBD2 call from TCRdb remains unchecked. The CDR3 has 18 amino acids. CDR1 and CDR2 (germline): KGHDR, SFDVKD. The CDR3 here is CATSAMTGTSGLVDEQFF.

The chain joins TRBV9 to TRBJ1-1. In germline, CDR1 is SGDLS, CDR2 YYNGEE. The length of the CDR3 is 16 residues. CDR3 loop: CASSVALGQMNTEAFF.

This CDR3 is CASSQVGDNGYTF. V gene TRBV3-1 combines with J gene TRBJ1-2. The CDR3 is made up of 13 amino acids. From germline, CDR1 is LGHDT and CDR2 YNNKEL (reference sequence).

The genes are TRBV18 and TRBJ2-4; the TCRdb call, TRBD1, lacks DNA for checking. From germline, CDR1 is KGHSH and CDR2 LQKENI. The CDR3 contains 13 residues. Here the CDR3 reads CASSDRERNIQYF.

This chain connects TRBV4-1 to TRBJ2-5. The CDR3 consists of 14 residues. Germline loops: CDR1 MGHRA, CDR2 YSYEKL. CDR3 region: CASSQDETQETQYF.

The rearrangement links TRBV7-8 to TRBJ2-7; TCRdb reports TRBD2, a call that lacks DNA to check it against. This CDR3 comprises 16 residues. Germline CDR1 is SGHVS and CDR2 is FQNEAQ. CDR3: CASSLATSGVSYEQYF.

The chain joins TRBV12-3 or TRBV12-4 to TRBJ1-5; lacking DNA, the TRBD1 call made by TCRdb goes unchecked. CDR3 length equals 14 residues. The CDR3 region is CASSLTQGGQPQHF.

The CDR3 here is CASSLGWGRRVF. This chain joins TRBV12-3 or TRBV12-4 and TRBJ2-1; TCRdb outputs TRBD1, but without DNA this stays unchecked. The CDR3 length is 12 residues.

The gene calls are TRBV12-5 and TRBJ2-3. Germline-derived CDR1 and CDR2 are LGHNT and FRNRAP. The CDR3 runs to 12 residues. CDR3 loop: CASGLVSNTQYF.

The V call is TRBV5-4, the J call TRBJ2-5; the TCRdb D gene call, TRBD1, has no DNA to confirm it. The CDR3 runs 15 residues. Germline-derived CDR1 and CDR2 are SGHNT and YYREEE (reference sequence). The CDR3 sequence: CASSSGQGGQETQYF.